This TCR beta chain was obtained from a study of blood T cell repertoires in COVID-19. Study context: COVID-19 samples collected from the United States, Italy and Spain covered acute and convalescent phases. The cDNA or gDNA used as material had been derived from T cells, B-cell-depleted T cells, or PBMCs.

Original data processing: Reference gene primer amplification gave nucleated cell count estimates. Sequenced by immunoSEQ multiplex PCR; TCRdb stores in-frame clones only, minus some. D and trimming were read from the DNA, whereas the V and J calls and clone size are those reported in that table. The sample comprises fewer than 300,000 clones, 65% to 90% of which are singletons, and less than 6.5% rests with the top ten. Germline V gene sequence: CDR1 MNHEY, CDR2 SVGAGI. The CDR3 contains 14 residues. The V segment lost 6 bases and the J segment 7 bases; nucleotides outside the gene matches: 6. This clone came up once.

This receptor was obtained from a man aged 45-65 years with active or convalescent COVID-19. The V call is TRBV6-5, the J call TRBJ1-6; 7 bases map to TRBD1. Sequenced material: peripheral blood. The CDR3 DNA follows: TGTGCCAGCAGCATGACAGGGCGAAATTCACCCCTCCACTTT. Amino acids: CASSMTGRNSPLHF.